What follows is one T cell receptor (beta chain) and its context. The data were obtained in a study of blood T cell repertoires in COVID-19. For the study at large: There were acute and convalescent COVID-19 samples, and they came from the United States, Italy and Spain. In each case, the material was cDNA or gDNA derived from T cells, B-cell-depleted T cells, or PBMCs.

The authors' processing: Amplification with reference gene primers provided the estimates of nucleated cell counts. Libraries were prepared by immunoSEQ multiplex PCR; TCRdb keeps only in-frame clonotypes and omits some of them. The V and J calls and the clone size are those of that table, but D and trimming were determined from the DNA. Among 45,000 to 60,000 clones listed, over 70% were seen once. CDR1 is PRHDT, CDR2 FYEKMQ, per germline (reference sequence). The CDR3 contains 17 residues. Trimming took 3 bases from V and 1 from J; bases not matched to a gene: 9. The sample was peripheral blood. The chain links TRBV13 to TRBJ2-7; 10 bases are shared with TRBD2. This TCR was sampled from a human donor with active or convalescent COVID-19. The donor label of this sample is uncertain. CDR3 sequence (DNA): TGTGCCAGCAGCTTTACACCGGGACTAGCGATGTCCTACGAGCAGTACTTC. Its protein product is CASSFTPGLAMSYEQYF.